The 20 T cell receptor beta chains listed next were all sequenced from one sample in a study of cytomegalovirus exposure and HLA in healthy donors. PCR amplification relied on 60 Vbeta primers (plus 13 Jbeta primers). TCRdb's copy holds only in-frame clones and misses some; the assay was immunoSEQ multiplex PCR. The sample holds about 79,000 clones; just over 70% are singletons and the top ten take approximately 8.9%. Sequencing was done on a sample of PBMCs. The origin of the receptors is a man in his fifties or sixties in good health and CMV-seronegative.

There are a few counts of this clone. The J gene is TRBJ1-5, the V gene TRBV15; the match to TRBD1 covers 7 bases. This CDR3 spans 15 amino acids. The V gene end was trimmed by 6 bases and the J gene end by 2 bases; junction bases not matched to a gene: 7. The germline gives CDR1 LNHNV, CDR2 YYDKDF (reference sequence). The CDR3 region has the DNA TGTGCCACCAGGCGGAGGGGGCAAGGCAATCAGCCCCAGCATTTT. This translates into CATRRRGQGNQPQHF.

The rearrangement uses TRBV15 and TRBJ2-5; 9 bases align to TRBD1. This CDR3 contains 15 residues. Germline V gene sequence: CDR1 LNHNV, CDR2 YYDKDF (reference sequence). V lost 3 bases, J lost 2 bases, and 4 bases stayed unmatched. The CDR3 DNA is TGTGCCACCAGCAGGGACAGGGGACCGCAAGAGACCCAGTACTTC. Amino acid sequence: CATSRDRGPQETQYF.

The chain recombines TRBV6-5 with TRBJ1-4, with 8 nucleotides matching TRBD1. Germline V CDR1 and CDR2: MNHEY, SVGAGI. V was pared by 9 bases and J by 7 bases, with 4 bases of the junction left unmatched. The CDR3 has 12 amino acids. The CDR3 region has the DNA TGTGCCAGTGGACAGGGTAGTGAAAAACTGTTTTTT. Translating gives CASGQGSEKLFF.

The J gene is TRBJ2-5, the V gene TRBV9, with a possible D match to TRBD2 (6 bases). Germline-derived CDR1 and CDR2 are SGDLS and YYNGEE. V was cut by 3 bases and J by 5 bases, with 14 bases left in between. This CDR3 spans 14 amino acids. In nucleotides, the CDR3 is TGTGCCAGCAGCGGGATACTAGCAGGGGAGACCCAGTACTTC. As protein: CASSGILAGETQYF.

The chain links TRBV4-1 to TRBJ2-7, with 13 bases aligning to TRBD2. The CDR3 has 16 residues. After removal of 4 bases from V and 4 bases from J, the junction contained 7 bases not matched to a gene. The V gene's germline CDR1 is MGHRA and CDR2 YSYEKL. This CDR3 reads CASSPRTSGRSYEQYF. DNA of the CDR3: TGCGCCAGCAGCCCTCGGACTAGCGGGAGATCGTACGAGCAGTACTTC.

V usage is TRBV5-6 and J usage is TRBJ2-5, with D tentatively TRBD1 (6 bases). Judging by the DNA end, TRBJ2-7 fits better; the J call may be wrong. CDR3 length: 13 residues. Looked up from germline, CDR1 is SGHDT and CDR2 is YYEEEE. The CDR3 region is CASKDYRAYEQYF. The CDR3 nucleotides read TGTGCCAGCAAGGATTACAGGGCCTACGAGCAGTACTTC.

Here the CDR3 DNA reads TGTGCCAGCAGGTTGGGGCTCCACAGGGGGGGCGAGGTATCTGAAGCTTTCTTT. Amino acid sequence: CASRLGLHRGGEVSEAFF. This chain links TRBV28 with TRBJ1-1; TRBD1 agrees at 8 bases. The CDR3 length is 18 residues. The germline CDR1 and CDR2 sequences are MDHEN and SYDVKM. The trim removed 6 bases at V and 6 bases at J, leaving 21 bases unmatched.

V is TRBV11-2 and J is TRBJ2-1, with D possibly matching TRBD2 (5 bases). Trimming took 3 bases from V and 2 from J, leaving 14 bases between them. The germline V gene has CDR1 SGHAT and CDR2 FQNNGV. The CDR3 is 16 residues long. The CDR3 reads CASSFNTGFAYNEQFF. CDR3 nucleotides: TGTGCCAGCAGCTTTAACACGGGGTTCGCCTACAATGAGCAGTTCTTC.

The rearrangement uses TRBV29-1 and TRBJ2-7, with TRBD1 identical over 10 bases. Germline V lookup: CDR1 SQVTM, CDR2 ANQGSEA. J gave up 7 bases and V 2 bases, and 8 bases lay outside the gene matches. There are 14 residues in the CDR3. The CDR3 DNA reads TGCAGCGTTGAACAGGGACAGGGGCTCGGGGAGCAGTACTTC. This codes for CSVEQGQGLGEQYF.

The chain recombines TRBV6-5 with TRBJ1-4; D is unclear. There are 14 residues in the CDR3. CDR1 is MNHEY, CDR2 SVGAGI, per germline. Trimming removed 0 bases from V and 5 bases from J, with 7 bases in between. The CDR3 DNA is TGTGCCAGCAGTTACTCGCAGTTAAATGAAAAACTGTTTTTT. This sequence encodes CASSYSQLNEKLFF.

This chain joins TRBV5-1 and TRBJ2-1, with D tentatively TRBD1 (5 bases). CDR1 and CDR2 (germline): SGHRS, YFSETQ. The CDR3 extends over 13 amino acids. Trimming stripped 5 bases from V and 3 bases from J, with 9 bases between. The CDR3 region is CASSKDSYNEQFF. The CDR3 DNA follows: TGCGCCAGCAGTAAAGACAGCTACAATGAGCAGTTCTTC.

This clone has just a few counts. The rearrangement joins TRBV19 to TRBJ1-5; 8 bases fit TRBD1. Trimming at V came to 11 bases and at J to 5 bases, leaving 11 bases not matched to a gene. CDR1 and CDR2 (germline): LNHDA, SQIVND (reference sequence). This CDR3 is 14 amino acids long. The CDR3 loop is CAATGGQGDQPQHF. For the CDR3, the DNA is TGTGCCGCTACAGGGGGGCAGGGGGATCAGCCCCAGCATTTT.

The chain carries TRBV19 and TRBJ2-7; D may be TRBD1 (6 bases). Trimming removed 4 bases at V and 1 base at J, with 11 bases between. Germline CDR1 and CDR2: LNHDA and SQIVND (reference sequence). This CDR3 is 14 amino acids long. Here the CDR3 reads CASSRQEGSYEQYF. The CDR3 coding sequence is TGTGCCAGTAGTAGACAGGAAGGGTCCTACGAGCAGTACTTC.

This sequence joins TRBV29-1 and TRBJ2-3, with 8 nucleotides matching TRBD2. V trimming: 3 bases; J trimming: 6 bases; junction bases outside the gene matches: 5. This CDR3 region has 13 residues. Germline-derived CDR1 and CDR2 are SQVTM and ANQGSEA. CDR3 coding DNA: TGCAGCGTTGATGTCGGGGGGGTGGATACGCAGTATTTT. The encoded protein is CSVDVGGVDTQYF.

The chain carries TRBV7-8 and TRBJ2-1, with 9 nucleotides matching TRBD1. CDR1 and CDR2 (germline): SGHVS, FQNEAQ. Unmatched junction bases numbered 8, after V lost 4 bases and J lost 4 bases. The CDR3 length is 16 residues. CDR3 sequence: CASSSTGTGYYNEQFF. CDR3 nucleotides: TGTGCCAGCAGCTCCACCGGGACAGGGTATTACAATGAGCAGTTCTTC.

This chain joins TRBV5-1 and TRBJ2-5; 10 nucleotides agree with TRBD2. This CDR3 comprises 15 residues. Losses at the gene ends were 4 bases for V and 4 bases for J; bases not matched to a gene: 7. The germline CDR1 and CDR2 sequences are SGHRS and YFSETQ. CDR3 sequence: CASSLLAGRGETQYF. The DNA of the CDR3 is TGCGCCAGCAGCCTACTAGCGGGAAGAGGAGAGACCCAGTACTTC.

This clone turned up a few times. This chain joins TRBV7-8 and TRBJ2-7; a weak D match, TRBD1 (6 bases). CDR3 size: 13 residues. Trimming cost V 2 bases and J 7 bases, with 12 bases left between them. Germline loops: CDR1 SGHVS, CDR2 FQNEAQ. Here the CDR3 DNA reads TGTGCCAGCAGCTTAATGGGGGCTGGAGAGCAGTACTTC. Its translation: CASSLMGAGEQYF.

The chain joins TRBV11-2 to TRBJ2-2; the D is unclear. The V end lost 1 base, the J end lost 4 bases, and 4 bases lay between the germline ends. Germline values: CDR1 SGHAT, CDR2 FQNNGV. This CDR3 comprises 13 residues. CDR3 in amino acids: CASSLAITGELFF. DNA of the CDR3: TGTGCCAGCAGCTTAGCTATCACCGGGGAGCTGTTTTTT.

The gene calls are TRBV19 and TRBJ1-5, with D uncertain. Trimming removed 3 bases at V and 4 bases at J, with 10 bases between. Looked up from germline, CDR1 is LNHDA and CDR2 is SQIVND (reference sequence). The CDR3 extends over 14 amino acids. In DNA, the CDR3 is TGTGCCAGTAGTATTACTGACTTAAATCAGCCCCAGCATTTT. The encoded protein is CASSITDLNQPQHF.

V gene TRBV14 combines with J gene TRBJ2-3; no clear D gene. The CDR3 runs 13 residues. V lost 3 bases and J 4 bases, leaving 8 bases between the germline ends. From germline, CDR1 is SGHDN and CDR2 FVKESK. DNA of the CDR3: TGTGCCAGCAGCCACAATCCCCCAGATACGCAGTATTTT. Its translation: CASSHNPPDTQYF.